The entry below describes one T cell receptor beta chain. Antigen specificity is unknown. The CDR3 is 16 amino acids. The V end was cut by 6 bases, the J end by 1 base, with 15 bases between. CDR1 and CDR2 (germline): SGHVS, FNYEAQ. This entry is derived from a study of CD8 T cells in ankylosing spondylitis. Regarding the study as a whole: The study looked at matched synovial fluid samples from ankylosing spondylitis patients. Disease-linked clones were reported to be significantly enriched there.

5'-RACE, quantitative and with molecular barcodes, yielded the TCR beta libraries. TCRdb redid the calling of the 5' RACE reads with MiXCR, one entry per CDR3 protein. Among 90,000 to 120,000 distinct CDR3 sequences listed, around 24% were seen once. This clonotype originated in a male donor with ankylosing spondylitis. V and J are TRBV7-6 and TRBJ2-2, with TRBD1 as a possible D gene (5 bases). The material sequenced was synovial fluid, either unsorted or a sorted T cell fraction (not recorded which). The CDR3 spells CASRPGAVMNTGELFF. The CDR3 nucleotides read TGTGCCAGCAGGCCTGGGGCGGTCATGAACACCGGGGAGCTGTTTTTT.